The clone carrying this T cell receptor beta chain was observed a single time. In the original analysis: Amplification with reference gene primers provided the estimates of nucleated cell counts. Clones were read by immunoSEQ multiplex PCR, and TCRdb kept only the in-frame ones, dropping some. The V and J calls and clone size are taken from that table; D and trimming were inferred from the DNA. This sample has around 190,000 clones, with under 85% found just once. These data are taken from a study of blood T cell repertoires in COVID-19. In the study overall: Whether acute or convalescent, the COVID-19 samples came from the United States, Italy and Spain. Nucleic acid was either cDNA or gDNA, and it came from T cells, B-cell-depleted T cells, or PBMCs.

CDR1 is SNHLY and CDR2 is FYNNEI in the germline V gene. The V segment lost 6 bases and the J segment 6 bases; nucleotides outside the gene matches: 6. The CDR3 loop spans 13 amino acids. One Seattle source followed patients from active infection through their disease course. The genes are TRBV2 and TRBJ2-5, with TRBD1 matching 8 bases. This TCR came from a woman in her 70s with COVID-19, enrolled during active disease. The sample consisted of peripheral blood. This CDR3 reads CASRLDRGKTQYF. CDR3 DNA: TGTGCCAGCAGGCTCGACAGGGGAAAGACCCAGTACTTC.